The clone carrying this T cell receptor beta chain has ten or more counts. The antigen remains unidentified. Using RNA transcripts, the TCR beta CDR3 regions were amplified. First-round RT-PCR used HTBI primers; second-round multiplex PCR followed. Using its own MiXCR run on the multiplex PCR reads, TCRdb lists one record per CDR3 protein. The profile shows 170,000 or so distinct CDR3 sequences, over 35% of them singletons. CDR3 length equals 14 residues. Germline CDR1 and CDR2: MNHNS and SASEGT. Trimming at V came to 2 bases and at J to 5 bases, leaving 5 bases not matched to a gene. This record belongs to a study of Graves' ophthalmopathy and Graves' hyperthyroidism. The study, taken as a whole, reports: The model forecast ophthalmopathy progression, reaching around 66% sensitivity and roughly 72% specificity.

Moderate-to-severe activity, CAS ≥3, NOSPECS ≥4 and duration under 3 months were recorded for donors with ophthalmopathy. Enrollment excluded any patients with other autoimmune diseases, uncontrolled infections, pregnancy or lactation. V is TRBV6-1 and J is TRBJ1-2; the match to TRBD1 covers 7 bases. The origin of this receptor is a woman in her forties with Graves' ophthalmopathy. Sequencing was carried out using peripheral blood. The CDR3 here is CASSEQGGGYGYTF. In nucleotides, the CDR3 is TGTGCCAGCAGTGAACAAGGGGGCGGGTATGGCTACACCTTC.